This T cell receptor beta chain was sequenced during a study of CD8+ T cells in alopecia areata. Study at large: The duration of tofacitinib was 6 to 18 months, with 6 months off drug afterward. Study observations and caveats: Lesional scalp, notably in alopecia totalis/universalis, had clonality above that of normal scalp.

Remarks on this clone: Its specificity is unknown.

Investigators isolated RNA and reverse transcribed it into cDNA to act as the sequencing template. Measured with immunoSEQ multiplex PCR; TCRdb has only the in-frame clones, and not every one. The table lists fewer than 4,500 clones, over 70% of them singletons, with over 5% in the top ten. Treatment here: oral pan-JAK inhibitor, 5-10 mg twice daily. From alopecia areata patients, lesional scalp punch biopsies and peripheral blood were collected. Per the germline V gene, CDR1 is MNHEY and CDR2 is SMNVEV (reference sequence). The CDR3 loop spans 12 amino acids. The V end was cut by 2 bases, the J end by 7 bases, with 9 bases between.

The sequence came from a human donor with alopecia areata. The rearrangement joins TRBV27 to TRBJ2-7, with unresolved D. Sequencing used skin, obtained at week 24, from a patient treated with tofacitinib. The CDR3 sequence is CASSLVGKEQYF. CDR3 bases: TGTGCCAGCAGTTTAGTTGGTAAAGAGCAGTACTTC.